There are a few counts of the clone carrying this T cell receptor beta chain. Its specificity is not known. This sample is drawn from a study of early T cells in non-severe SARS-CoV-2 infection. Turning to the study itself: Sequencing used unsorted whole-blood bulk RNA, so chains lack pairing. Study-wide points: In VDJdb matching, anti-spike CD8 responses were favored while private and CD4 specificities went missing.

Attached unique molecular identifiers marked individual cDNA molecules. TCRdb called the 5' RACE reads again in MiXCR, with one record for every CDR3 protein. This repertoire shows 55,000 to 65,000 distinct CDR3 sequences, 8% to 9% found once; its top ten account for approximately 15%. The germline V and J ends were trimmed by 3 bases and 5 bases, with 13 bases remaining between them. Germline V CDR1 and CDR2: LNHNV, YYDKDF (reference sequence). The CDR3 consists of 15 residues. The sequenced sample consisted of whole blood. The receptor was isolated from an adult who was a healthcare worker with PCR-confirmed SARS-CoV-2 infection or an uninfected control (not recorded which). The chain is built from TRBV15 and TRBJ1-4; D is unclear. CDR3 in DNA: TGTGCCACCAGCAGCATAGAGAGTAACAATGAAAAACTGTTTTTT. Encoded protein: CATSSIESNNEKLFF.